These T cell receptor beta chains were read from a single sample in a study of blood T cell repertoires in COVID-19. Method: immunoSEQ multiplex PCR; TCRdb's copy keeps in-frame clones and lacks some. The table has roughly 120,000 clones, about 82% seen once; the top ten hold around 5%. The material sequenced was peripheral blood. The receptors were gathered from a human donor in a cohort sampled during active COVID-19. Both conserved end residues are part of each CDR3. Each record gives: D gene, clone size, J gene, V gene, CDR3 protein, CDR3 DNA. The D gene is left open where the match is weak. The size entry is marked missing in some rows and otherwise reads once, few, many or a size class.

D: TRBD2
size: once
J: TRBJ2-1
V: TRBV10-1
CDR3: CASSESGSGINEQFF
DNA: TGCGCCAGCAGTGAGTCAGGTAGCGGGATAAATGAGCAGTTCTTC

D: -
size: -
J: TRBJ2-1
V: TRBV15
CDR3: CATSSQGGEQFF
DNA: TGTGCCACCAGCAGCCAGGGAGGTGAGCAGTTCTTC

D: TRBD1
size: -
J: TRBJ1-5
V: TRBV28
CDR3: CASRPDRHSNQPQHF
DNA: TGTGCCAGCAGACCGGACAGGCATAGCAATCAGCCCCAGCATTTT

D: -
size: -
J: TRBJ2-7
V: TRBV12-5
CDR3: CASGLGQSFSYEQYF
DNA: TGTGCTAGTGGTTTGGGACAGTCGTTTAGCTACGAGCAGTACTTC

D: -
size: once
J: TRBJ2-7
V: TRBV5-1
CDR3: CASSPPSSYEQYF
DNA: TGCGCCAGTTCCCCCCCTAGTTCCTACGAGCAGTACTTC

D: -
size: -
J: TRBJ2-7
V: TRBV2
CDR3: CASSELGGYEQYF
DNA: TGTGCCAGCAGTGAACTAGGCGGCTACGAGCAGTACTTC

D: -
size: -
J: TRBJ1-4
V: TRBV5-1
CDR3: CASSQTGREKLFF
DNA: TGCGCCAGCAGCCAAACAGGGAGAGAAAAACTGTTTTTT

D: TRBD1
size: few
J: TRBJ1-5
V: TRBV7-9
CDR3: CASSGGTGRSSDQPQHF
DNA: TGTGCCAGCAGCGGGGGGACAGGGAGGAGTTCCGATCAGCCCCAGCATTTT

D: TRBD1
size: -
J: TRBJ2-7
V: TRBV11-3
CDR3: CASSFGTGRHEQYF
DNA: TGTGCCAGCAGCTTTGGGACAGGGCGTCACGAGCAGTACTTC

D: TRBD1
size: -
J: TRBJ1-1
V: TRBV11-2
CDR3: CASSRTGNTEAFF
DNA: TGTGCCAGCAGCAGGACAGGCAACACTGAAGCTTTCTTT

D: TRBD1
size: -
J: TRBJ1-1
V: TRBV5-4
CDR3: CASSPRDRTEAFF
DNA: TGTGCCAGCAGCCCAAGGGACAGGACTGAAGCTTTCTTT

D: -
size: few
J: TRBJ2-1
V: TRBV5-5
CDR3: CASSIPASNGEQFF
DNA: TGTGCCAGCAGCATCCCGGCTAGCAACGGTGAGCAGTTCTTC

D: TRBD2
size: -
J: TRBJ2-3
V: TRBV27
CDR3: CASSSTSGLFTDTQYF
DNA: TGTGCCAGCAGTTCAACTAGCGGCTTATTCACAGATACGCAGTATTTT

D: TRBD2
size: -
J: TRBJ2-1
V: TRBV7-2
CDR3: CASSSRGSGTSGKTAEQFF
DNA: TGTGCCAGCAGCTCACGGGGGTCCGGGACTAGCGGGAAAACGGCTGAGCAGTTCTTC

D: -
size: -
J: TRBJ1-2
V: TRBV11-2
CDR3: CASSLTNPNYGYTF
DNA: TGTGCCAGCAGCTTAACTAACCCTAACTATGGCTACACCTTC

D: -
size: -
J: TRBJ1-1
V: TRBV3-1/TRBV3-2
CDR3: CASSRTGQENTEAFF
DNA: TGTGCCAGCAGTCGTACGGGACAAGAGAACACTGAAGCTTTCTTT

D: -
size: -
J: TRBJ2-1
V: TRBV20-1
CDR3: CSAQAYNEQFF
DNA: TGCAGTGCTCAGGCCTACAATGAGCAGTTCTTC

D: -
size: -
J: TRBJ1-2
V: TRBV18
CDR3: CASSPGDYNYGYTF
DNA: TGTGCCAGCTCGCCGGGGGACTATAACTATGGCTACACCTTC